The 9 T cell receptor beta chains below all came from one sample that was sequenced in a study of shared clonotypes between healthy human individuals. TCRdb's table, derived via immunoSEQ multiplex PCR, lists solely in-frame clones and lacks some. This table holds more than 1 million clones, about 84% found once. Sequencing was carried out using memory CD4+ T cells from PBMCs. As to subset: CD45RA-negative fraction. Receptor source: a man in his late teens or twenties in good health. Some clones in this sample may be carry-over from other donors' samples.

J is TRBJ1-3 and V is TRBV6-5; no reliable D call. The V gene lost 7 bases and the J gene lost 4 bases, with 17 bases spanning the gap. The germline V gene encodes CDR1 MNHEY and CDR2 SVGAGI. This CDR3 has 15 amino acids. CDR3 residues: CASNSPRLAGNTIYF. CDR3 bases: TGTGCCAGCAACAGCCCCAGGCTAGCGGGAAACACCATATATTTT.

This CDR3 reads CASFWGLAGSTDTQYF. The CDR3 DNA is TGTGCCTCGTTTTGGGGGTTAGCGGGGAGCACAGATACGCAGTATTTT. The chain recombines TRBV30 with TRBJ2-3, with 8 bases fitting TRBD2. Losses at the gene ends were 7 bases for V and 0 bases for J; bases not matched to a gene: 12. The CDR3 sequence is 16 residues long. The germline V gene encodes CDR1 GTSNPN and CDR2 SVGIG (reference sequence).

The chain combines TRBV18 with TRBJ1-1, with a weak D call TRBD1 (5 bases). Trimming took 1 base from V and 1 from J, leaving 16 bases between them. Germline-derived CDR1 and CDR2 are KGHSH and LQKENI. This CDR3 comprises 17 residues. In nucleotides, the CDR3 is TGTGCCAGCTCACCACGTCCCGAGGGGCCCAGGAACACTGAAGCTTTCTTT. This codes for CASSPRPEGPRNTEAFF.

The chain combines TRBV5-1 with TRBJ2-3; 7 bases line up with TRBD1. Per the germline V gene, CDR1 is SGHRS and CDR2 is YFSETQ. The CDR3 loop spans 15 amino acids. V trimming: 4 bases; J trimming: 2 bases; junction bases outside the gene matches: 7. CDR3 amino acids: CASSPTGTNTDTQYF. CDR3 nucleotide sequence: TGCGCCAGCAGCCCGACAGGGACAAACACAGATACGCAGTATTTT.

The chain joins TRBV19 to TRBJ1-2; 9 positions agree with TRBD1. V gave up 6 bases and J gave up 4 bases; unmatched junction bases: 9. CDR1 is LNHDA and CDR2 is SQIVND in the germline V gene (reference sequence). This CDR3 contains 15 residues. Here the CDR3 DNA reads TGTGCCAGTAGCCAAGGGACAGGGCTACTCTATGGCTACACCTTC. Its protein product is CASSQGTGLLYGYTF.

For this clone: At the DNA level, this CDR3 is encoded by other sequences in the same sample as well. The CDR3 reads CAISELGNEQFF. CDR3 nucleotide sequence: TGTGCCATCAGTGAGCTAGGCAATGAGCAGTTCTTC. V is TRBV10-3 and J is TRBJ2-1; D ambiguous. The CDR3 has 12 residues. The germline gives CDR1 ENHRY, CDR2 SYGVKD. Trimming removed 2 bases at V and 6 bases at J, with 5 bases between.

V and J are TRBV19 and TRBJ1-2; D unclear. The CDR3 spans 12 residues. Between the trimmed V and J ends, which lost 5 bases and 5 bases, there was a span of 9 bases. Germline V gives CDR1 LNHDA, CDR2 SQIVND (reference sequence). CDR3 coding DNA: TGTGCCAGTAGTTCTGCAGCATATGGCTACACCTTC. It encodes CASSSAAYGYTF.

This clone has just one count. J is TRBJ2-3 and V is TRBV5-1; D is unresolved. This CDR3 comprises 17 residues. V gave up 0 bases and J gave up 2 bases, with 16 bases separating them. Germline V CDR1 and CDR2: SGHRS, YFSETQ. CDR3 region: CASSLVGLSGLTDTQYF. The CDR3 DNA reads TGCGCCAGCAGCTTGGTGGGTCTATCAGGTCTCACAGATACGCAGTATTTT.

The chain is built from TRBV5-1 and TRBJ2-5, with D possibly being TRBD2 (7 bases). The V and J ends lost 4 bases and 5 bases respectively, with 18 bases between them. The CDR3 is made up of 15 amino acids. The germline gives CDR1 SGHRS, CDR2 YFSETQ. The CDR3 nucleotides read TGCGCCAGCAGCCCAGGGGCCAGGGGAGGGGAGACCCAGTACTTC. It encodes CASSPGARGGETQYF.